Below are 10 T cell receptor beta chains sequenced from a single sample in a study of molecular identifiers for immune sequencing clone quantification. TCRdb re-derived calls from the PCR reads in MiXCR, one entry per CDR3 protein. Of 460,000 or so distinct CDR3 sequences in the sample, 25% were seen once. Sequencing was performed on naive CD8+ T cells from blood, with Jurkat cell RNA spiked in. This sample's subset: FACS-sorted CD8+CD4-CCR7+CD45RA+ naive T cells. These receptors were obtained from a human donor in good health. Some libraries in this study had Jurkat cell RNA spiked in.

This clonotype has a handful of counts. The chain links TRBV20-1 to TRBJ2-5, with D perhaps TRBD2 (5 bases). The germline V gene encodes CDR1 DFQATT and CDR2 SNEGSKA (reference sequence). The CDR3 sequence is 13 residues long. The V end lost 0 bases, the J end lost 4 bases, and 9 bases lay between the germline ends. The CDR3 coding sequence is TGCAGTGCTAGAGAGACTAACCCAGAGACCCAGTACTTC. Protein product: CSARETNPETQYF.

This rearrangement joins TRBV19 to TRBJ2-5, with D perhaps matching TRBD1 (5 bases). The CDR3 runs to 14 residues. Deletions cut 1 base from V and 5 bases from J, with 11 bases between. From germline, CDR1 is LNHDA and CDR2 SQIVND (reference sequence). The CDR3 nucleotides are TGTGCCAGTAGTATAGGGGCCAGGGTGGAGACCCAGTACTTC. As protein: CASSIGARVETQYF.

This clonotype was found a few times. This chain joins TRBV5-6 and TRBJ2-7; D possibly corresponds to TRBD2 (5 bases). The CDR3 runs to 14 residues. V lost 2 bases, J lost 0 bases, and 9 bases lay in between. In germline, CDR1 is SGHDT, CDR2 YYEEEE. DNA of the CDR3: TGTGCCAGCAGCTTCAGGACTGTCTCCTACGAGCAGTACTTC. It encodes CASSFRTVSYEQYF.

The CDR3 loop reads CASSYTQVRGLYTDTQYF. The CDR3 bases are TGTGCCAGCAGTTACACCCAGGTTAGAGGGCTTTACACAGATACGCAGTATTTT. The chain employs TRBV6-5 and TRBJ2-3, with D possibly being TRBD2 (5 bases). Trimming took off 2 bases at V and 2 bases at J, with 20 bases between the two ends. Germline V CDR1 and CDR2: MNHEY, SVGAGI. This CDR3 has 18 residues.

In DNA, the CDR3 is TGTGCCAGCAATTGGGCCGGGAACCCCTACGAGCAGTACTTC. Residues: CASNWAGNPYEQYF. The chain carries TRBV27 and TRBJ2-7; a weak D match, TRBD2 (5 bases). The germline V gene has CDR1 MNHEY and CDR2 SMNVEV (reference sequence). This CDR3 contains 14 residues. V gave up 7 bases and J gave up 2 bases, with 15 bases separating them.

As for this clonotype: This may arise from a read error, as a much more abundant clone is one base away. The rearrangement joins TRBV15 to TRBJ2-3, with TRBD2 matching over 9 bases. CDR3 size: 13 residues. Germline CDR1 LNHNV, CDR2 YYDKDF (reference sequence). Trimming took 4 bases from V and 4 from J; bases not matched to a gene: 0. DNA of the CDR3: TGTGCCACCAGCAAGCGGGAGGCAGATACGCAGTATTTT. Its translation: CATSKREADTQYF.

V and J are TRBV4-1 and TRBJ1-1; D may be TRBD1 (6 bases). V lost 4 bases to trimming and J lost 4 bases, with 13 bases between them. CDR1 MGHRA and CDR2 YSYEKL come from the germline V gene. The CDR3 is 14 amino acids. The CDR3 spells CASSRTVAVTEAFF. The DNA for the CDR3 is TGCGCCAGCAGCCGGACAGTAGCGGTCACTGAAGCTTTCTTT.

As concerns this clonotype: At one of its ends the junction is not consistent with the germline gene, which may arise from a read error. This chain links TRBV27 with TRBJ2-7, with TRBD2 as a possible D gene (6 bases). The CDR3 has 13 amino acids. Germline CDR1 and CDR2: MNHEY and SMNVEV (reference sequence). The CDR3 region has the DNA TGTGCCAGCAGTTTACAGGGAGGCTACGAGCAGGACTTC. This codes for CASSLQGGYEQDF.

The sample holds a few counts of this clonotype. V gene TRBV4-3 combines with J gene TRBJ1-2; a weak D match, TRBD1 (6 bases). Trimming pared 1 base from V and 7 bases from J, leaving 22 bases between. CDR3 size: 17 residues. CDR1 and CDR2 from the germline V gene are LGHNA and YSLEER. The CDR3 here is CASSQGTGFPGGFGYTF. CDR3 bases: TGCGCCAGCAGCCAAGGTACAGGATTTCCGGGGGGCTTTGGCTACACCTTC.

This clonotype turned up a few times. V usage is TRBV4-1 and J usage is TRBJ2-5; D is uncertain. This CDR3 spans 17 amino acids. Germline CDR1 MGHRA, CDR2 YSYEKL. V was shortened by 5 bases and J by 0 bases, with 19 bases between the two germline ends. CDR3 amino acids: CASSASSPDLNQETQYF. CDR3 bases: TGCGCCAGCAGCGCAAGTTCCCCCGACCTAAACCAAGAGACCCAGTACTTC.